This T cell receptor (beta chain) derives from a study of shared clonotypes between healthy human individuals. Study overall: Donors consisted of a couple of women and a few men between 18 and 49.

Data came from immunoSEQ multiplex PCR; TCRdb stores just in-frame clones and leaves some out. The sample gives about 2.4 million clones, roughly 93% of which show up once; around 0.37% is in the top ten. Worth noting for this clone: Its antigen is undetermined.

Points from the study as a whole: Exclusively blood specimens were collected; tissue repertoires likely differ. Having only a few donors restricted how much genetic and exposure-history diversity was captured. Lower generation probabilities were found for non-shared clonotypes than for those shared by all four donors.

The germline V and J ends were trimmed by 5 bases and 6 bases, with 16 bases remaining between them. Per germline, CDR1 SGHVS and CDR2 FQNEAQ. The CDR3 sequence is 14 residues long. The clonotype was recovered from a man aged 18 to 29 in good health. Some clones in this sample may be carry-over from other donors' samples. Sequencing used naive CD4+ T cells from PBMCs. Subset reported: CD45RA+ positively selected. The chain couples TRBV7-8 to TRBJ1-2; unclear D gene. The CDR3: CASSGVGSLDGYTF. The CDR3 DNA reads as TGTGCCAGCAGCGGAGTGGGGTCCCTTGATGGCTACACCTTC.